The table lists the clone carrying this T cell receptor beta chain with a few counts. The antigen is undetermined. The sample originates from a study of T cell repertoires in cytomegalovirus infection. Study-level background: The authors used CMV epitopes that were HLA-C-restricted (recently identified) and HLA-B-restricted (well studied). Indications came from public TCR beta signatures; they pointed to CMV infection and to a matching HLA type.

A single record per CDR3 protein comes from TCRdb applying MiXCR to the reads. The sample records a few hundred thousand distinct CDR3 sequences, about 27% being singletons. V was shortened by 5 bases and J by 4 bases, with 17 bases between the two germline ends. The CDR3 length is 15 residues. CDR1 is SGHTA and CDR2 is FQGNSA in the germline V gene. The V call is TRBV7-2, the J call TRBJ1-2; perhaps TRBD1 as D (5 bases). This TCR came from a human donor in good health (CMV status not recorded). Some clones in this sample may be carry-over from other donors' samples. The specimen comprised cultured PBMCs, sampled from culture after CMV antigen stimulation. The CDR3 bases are TGTGCCAGCAGCCTTGGGGGTGGACACCTCTATGGCTACACCTTC. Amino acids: CASSLGGGHLYGYTF.